The 19 T cell receptor beta chains listed next were all sequenced from one sample in a study of vaccination and CD4 T cells after COVID-19. TCRdb re-called the PCR reads through MiXCR, storing one row per CDR3 protein. The sample holds roughly 28,000 distinct CDR3 sequences; around 50% are singletons and the top ten take 5.8%. Time point reported: late sampling 161 to 241 days after vaccination in a few convalescent patients. The sequencing here drew on CD4+ T cells from blood, taken about 7 months after SARS-CoV-2 vaccination. The receptors here all came from a human donor who had recovered from COVID-19.

The chain carries TRBV2 and TRBJ2-7; no clear D. This CDR3 spans 11 amino acids. V was cut by 6 bases and J by 2 bases, with 5 bases left in between. Germline loops: CDR1 SNHLY, CDR2 FYNNEI. The CDR3 protein is CASRMTYEQYF. CDR3 DNA sequence: TGTGCCAGCAGGATGACCTACGAGCAGTACTTC.

V is TRBV6-4 and J is TRBJ2-2, with 7 bases aligning to TRBD1. There are 14 residues in the CDR3. V was pared by 2 bases and J by 3 bases, with 0 bases of the junction left unmatched. CDR1 is MRHNA and CDR2 is SNTAGT in the germline V gene. CDR3 DNA: TGTGCCAGCAGTGACAGGGGGCACACCGGGGAGCTGTTTTTT. Protein sequence: CASSDRGHTGELFF.

This clonotype was observed a few times. The chain carries TRBV18 and TRBJ1-2; the match to TRBD1 covers 10 bases. V was clipped by 2 bases and J by 6 bases; unmatched bases: 6. The germline CDR1 and CDR2 sequences are KGHSH and LQKENI. This CDR3 region has 15 residues. The CDR3 nucleotides read TGTGCCAGCTCACCAGGTGACAGGGGGCCTGATGGCTACACCTTC. This gives the protein CASSPGDRGPDGYTF.

The chain carries TRBV28 and TRBJ1-5; a weak D match, TRBD1 (6 bases). This CDR3 comprises 14 residues. V was pared by 7 bases and J by 5 bases, with 15 bases between. Germline values: CDR1 MDHEN, CDR2 SYDVKM. The CDR3 DNA reads as TGTGCCAGCACCAAAGGGGGGGGGTATCAGCCCCAGCATTTT. Translating gives CASTKGGGYQPQHF.

The chain links TRBV27 to TRBJ2-2, with D hard to call. V gave up 6 bases and J gave up 4 bases, with 9 bases separating them. The CDR3 is 13 amino acids. CDR1 and CDR2 (germline): MNHEY, SMNVEV (reference sequence). CDR3 nucleotide sequence: TGTGCCAGCAGGCTACCCAGCACCGGGGAGCTGTTTTTT. Protein sequence: CASRLPSTGELFF.

This clonotype was seen once. This chain uses TRBV20-1 with TRBJ2-4; 12 bases line up with TRBD2. CDR1 is DFQATT and CDR2 is SNEGSKA in the germline V gene (reference sequence). This CDR3 has 17 amino acids. The J segment lost 6 bases and the V segment lost 1 base, leaving 10 bases of the junction unmatched. The CDR3 nucleotides read TGCAGTGCTAGAGTCGCTAGCGGGAGGGCCTTGGGAAACATTCAGTACTTC. Its protein product is CSARVASGRALGNIQYF.

The genes are TRBV7-2 and TRBJ1-5; D may be TRBD1 (6 bases). The CDR3 contains 17 residues. V lost 2 bases, J lost 5 bases, and 19 bases lay in between. Germline CDR1 is SGHTA and CDR2 is FQGNSA. CDR3 DNA sequence: TGTGCCAGCAGCTTAAAGGGTAACCACAGGGTGGATCAGCCCCAGCATTTT. Translation: CASSLKGNHRVDQPQHF.

CDR3: CATSGGDKDEQFF. In nucleotides, the CDR3 is TGTGCCACCAGTGGAGGGGATAAGGATGAGCAGTTCTTC. This sequence joins TRBV24-1 and TRBJ2-1, with D perhaps TRBD1 or TRBD2 (5 bases each). The CDR3 is 13 residues long. The germline CDR1 and CDR2 sequences are KGHDR and SFDVKD. V was pared by 5 bases and J by 8 bases, with 12 bases between.

The chain employs TRBV7-8 and TRBJ1-1; D call uncertain. The CDR3 is 14 amino acids. The germline CDR1 and CDR2 sequences are SGHVS and FQNEAQ. Trimming shortened V by 1 base and J by 1 base, and 7 bases separated the two germline ends. The CDR3 DNA reads as TGTGCCAGCAGCTTAGTCTTGGGGAACACTGAAGCTTTCTTT. Protein product: CASSLVLGNTEAFF.

The chain is built from TRBV29-1 and TRBJ1-2; a weak D match, TRBD1 (6 bases). This CDR3 is built from 13 residues. The V and J ends lost 7 bases and 2 bases respectively, with 14 bases between them. CDR1 SQVTM and CDR2 ANQGSEA come from the germline V gene. CDR3 bases: TGCAGCGCCGGGGGCGCAGGCAACTATGGCTACACCTTC. Translation: CSAGGAGNYGYTF.

This clonotype came up once. The gene calls are TRBV12-3 or TRBV12-4 and TRBJ1-1; 8 positions agree with TRBD1. This CDR3 region has 13 residues. The V gene end was trimmed by 5 bases and the J gene end by 6 bases; junction bases not matched to a gene: 5. The CDR3 nucleotides are TGTGCCAGCAGTATAGACAGGGGAGCTGAAGCTTTCTTT. Translated, it gives CASSIDRGAEAFF.

This clonotype has more than one count but fewer than ten. V and J are TRBV11-1 and TRBJ1-2; no clear D gene. The V and J ends lost 4 bases and 5 bases respectively, with 11 bases between them. Germline assignment: CDR1 SGHAT and CDR2 FQDESV (reference sequence). CDR3 length equals 13 residues. CDR3 sequence: CASSSDGVYGYTF. In DNA, the CDR3 is TGTGCCAGCAGCTCAGACGGCGTATATGGCTACACCTTC.

The chain employs TRBV28 and TRBJ1-1; a possible D gene is TRBD1 (5 bases). The CDR3 has 13 residues. Between the trimmed V and J ends, which lost 6 bases and 4 bases, there was a span of 12 bases. CDR1 is MDHEN and CDR2 is SYDVKM in the germline V gene. CDR3 sequence: CASRGGDSTEAFF. For the CDR3, the DNA is TGTGCCAGCAGGGGAGGGGATAGCACTGAAGCTTTCTTT.

This clonotype was seen a few times. The gene calls are TRBV7-9 and TRBJ1-1, with D perhaps matching TRBD1 (6 bases). Per germline, CDR1 SEHNR and CDR2 FQNEAQ (reference sequence). The CDR3 is 14 amino acids. Trimming took off 1 base at V and 4 bases at J, with 10 bases between the two ends. The CDR3 nucleotides are TGTGCCAGCAGCTTAGGGGGGCTCGGCACTGAAGCTTTCTTT. This translates into CASSLGGLGTEAFF.

V and J are TRBV20-1 and TRBJ2-7; D call uncertain. V was cut by 0 bases and J by 3 bases, with 12 bases left in between. Germline loops: CDR1 DFQATT, CDR2 SNEGSKA (reference sequence). This CDR3 has 14 amino acids. Here the CDR3 DNA reads TGCAGTGCTAGAGATCGGACGGATCGCTACGAGCAGTACTTC. Protein sequence: CSARDRTDRYEQYF.

This clonotype was detected a few times. The V call is TRBV28, the J call TRBJ2-5; D remains unclear. Trimming took 10 bases from V and 5 from J, leaving 11 bases between them. The V gene's germline CDR1 is MDHEN and CDR2 SYDVKM. There are 11 residues in the CDR3. Written as DNA, the CDR3 is TGTGCCACCAGGCGGTATGAGACCCAGTACTTC. Its translation: CATRRYETQYF. The whole variable domain, filled in from reference TRBV28 and TRBJ2-5, reads DVKVTQSSRYLVKRTGEKVFLECVQDMDHENMFWYRQDPGLGLRLIYFSYDVKMKEKGDIPEGYSVSREKKERFSLILESASTNQTSMYLCATRRYETQYFGPGTRLLVL.

This clonotype was observed a single time. The rearrangement links TRBV5-1 to TRBJ2-5; no definite D call. V lost 0 bases, J lost 4 bases, and 16 bases lay in between. The CDR3 spans 16 residues. Germline loops: CDR1 SGHRS, CDR2 YFSETQ. The chain's CDR3 is CASSLVGSSTPETQYF. The DNA for the CDR3 is TGCGCCAGCAGCTTGGTGGGATCAAGCACGCCAGAGACCCAGTACTTC.

This clonotype came up a few times. The chain couples TRBV7-9 to TRBJ2-1; 7 positions match TRBD2. The germline V gene encodes CDR1 SEHNR and CDR2 FQNEAQ (reference sequence). The ends lost 5 bases at V and 8 bases at J; junction bases unmatched: 3. The CDR3 spans 12 residues. CDR3 in DNA: TGTGCCAGCAGCATGACTAGCTATGAGCAGTTCTTC. Encoded protein: CASSMTSYEQFF.

The chain recombines TRBV4-1 with TRBJ1-2; TRBD1 aligns across 11 bases. The V gene's germline CDR1 is MGHRA and CDR2 YSYEKL. The junction had 4 bases not matched to a gene; V was cut back by 3 bases and J by 7 bases. The CDR3 loop spans 14 amino acids. The CDR3 DNA reads as TGCGCCAGCAGCCACCCCGGGACAGGGGGTGGCTACACCTTC. Translating gives CASSHPGTGGGYTF.